This entry describes one T cell receptor (beta chain). As yet, its antigen is unknown. In the PCR, 60 Vbeta and 13 Jbeta primers were used. This table comes from immunoSEQ multiplex PCR, and its TCRdb copy is limited to in-frame clones, with some not included. The sample records more than 130,000 clones, 78% being singletons. The V gene's germline CDR1 is ENHRY and CDR2 SYGVKD. CDR3 length: 12 residues. The V end was cut by 8 bases, the J end by 6 bases, with 10 bases between. Each donor was nominally healthy when sampled (though unrecorded immune exposures were likely). These data come from a study of cytomegalovirus exposure and HLA in healthy donors. Study results and limitations: Researchers catalogued about 160 TCR beta chains as cytomegalovirus-associated.

Sequencing input: PBMCs. This TCR derives from a male donor in good health and CMV-seronegative. V gene TRBV10-3 combines with J gene TRBJ2-2; TRBD2 is a possible D gene (7 bases). CDR3 DNA sequence: TGTGCCATCGCGGGGGCCCCCGGGGAGCTGTTTTTT. This encodes CAIAGAPGELFF.